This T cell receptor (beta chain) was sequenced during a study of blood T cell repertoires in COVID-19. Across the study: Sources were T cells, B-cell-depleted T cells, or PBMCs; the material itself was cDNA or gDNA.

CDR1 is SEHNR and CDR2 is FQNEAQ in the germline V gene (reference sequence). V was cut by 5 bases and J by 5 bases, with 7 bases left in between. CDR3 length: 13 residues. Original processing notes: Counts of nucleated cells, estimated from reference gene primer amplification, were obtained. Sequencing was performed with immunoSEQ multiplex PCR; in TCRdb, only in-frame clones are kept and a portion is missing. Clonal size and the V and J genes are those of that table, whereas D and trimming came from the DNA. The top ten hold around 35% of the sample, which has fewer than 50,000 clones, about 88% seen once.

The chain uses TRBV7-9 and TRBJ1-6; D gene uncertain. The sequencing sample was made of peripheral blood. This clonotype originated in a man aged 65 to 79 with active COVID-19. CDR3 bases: TGTGCCAGCAGCGTTCAGAATAATTCACCCCTCCACTTT. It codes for CASSVQNNSPLHF.